These 7 T cell receptor beta chains originate from one sample sequenced in a study of cytomegalovirus exposure and HLA in healthy donors. Primers: 60 Vbeta forward and 13 Jbeta reverse. Repertoires were generated with immunoSEQ multiplex PCR, while TCRdb's copy carries only in-frame clones and drops some. This table has 110,000 or so clones, under 90% appearing once. Sequenced material: PBMCs. Source of these receptors: a woman aged 18-29 years in good health and CMV-seronegative.

The chain recombines TRBV28 with TRBJ2-2; TRBD2 is a possible D gene (6 bases). V was pared by 6 bases and J by 6 bases, with 20 bases between. Germline CDR1 is MDHEN and CDR2 is SYDVKM. The CDR3 extends over 16 amino acids. This CDR3 is CASSSGQGGFPGELFF. In DNA, the CDR3 is TGTGCCAGCAGCTCTGGCCAGGGAGGTTTTCCCGGGGAGCTGTTTTTT.

V is TRBV19 and J is TRBJ2-1, with a tentative D call TRBD1 (5 bases). Germline V lookup: CDR1 LNHDA, CDR2 SQIVND (reference sequence). This CDR3 is 14 amino acids long. The ends were cut back, 5 bases at V and 4 bases at J, with 12 bases in the middle. The CDR3 sequence: CASSPQGTYNEQFF. The CDR3 bases are TGTGCCAGTAGTCCCCAGGGAACTTACAATGAGCAGTTCTTC. Filled out from reference TRBV19 and TRBJ2-1, the complete variable domain reads DGGITQSPKYLFRKEGQNVTLSCEQNLNHDAMYWYRQDPGQGLRLIYYSQIVNDFQKGDIAEGYSVSREKKESFPLTVTSAQKNPTAFYLCASSPQGTYNEQFFGPGTRLTVL.

This chain links TRBV11-3 with TRBJ2-7; tentative D call: TRBD2 (6 bases). Deletions cut 11 bases from V and 12 bases from J, with 23 bases between. Germline values: CDR1 SGHNT, CDR2 YENEEA. The CDR3 runs 12 residues. The CDR3 reads CAWKSSGPTRYV. The CDR3 DNA sequence: TGTGCCTGGAAGTCCAGCGGGCCAACAAGGTACGTC.

The chain recombines TRBV10-3 with TRBJ2-2, with a possible D match to TRBD1 (5 bases). Between the trimmed V and J ends, which lost 6 bases and 4 bases, there was a span of 12 bases. Per germline, CDR1 ENHRY and CDR2 SYGVKD. This CDR3 has 14 amino acids. The chain's CDR3 is CAIRSGPGTGELFF. CDR3 bases: TGTGCCATCAGGTCAGGGCCGGGCACCGGGGAGCTGTTTTTT.

J is TRBJ2-1 and V is TRBV7-2; D call uncertain. Germline assignment: CDR1 SGHTA and CDR2 FQGNSA. The CDR3 spans 15 residues. Trimming cost V 1 base and J 1 base, with 8 bases left between them. CDR3 in DNA: TGTGCCAGCAGCTTAGTTTTATCGTCCTACAATGAGCAGTTCTTC. The encoded protein is CASSLVLSSYNEQFF.

This clone was detected once. The chain couples TRBV30 to TRBJ1-1; 7 nucleotides agree with TRBD1. V lost 1 base and J lost 2; bases outside the gene matches: 13. The CDR3 has 17 amino acids. Germline V gene sequence: CDR1 GTSNPN, CDR2 SVGIG (reference sequence). CDR3 bases: TGTGCCTGGAGTGAACTCTTATGGACAGGACGAAACACTGAAGCTTTCTTT. As protein: CAWSELLWTGRNTEAFF.

The chain links TRBV19 to TRBJ1-1; the D gene is possibly TRBD1 (5 bases). The CDR3 contains 14 residues. V was cut by 4 bases and J by 0 bases, with 9 bases left in between. The germline CDR1 and CDR2 sequences are LNHDA and SQIVND (reference sequence). CDR3 loop: CASSRDSLNTEAFF. The CDR3 coding sequence is TGTGCCAGTAGTAGGGACTCCCTGAACACTGAAGCTTTCTTT.